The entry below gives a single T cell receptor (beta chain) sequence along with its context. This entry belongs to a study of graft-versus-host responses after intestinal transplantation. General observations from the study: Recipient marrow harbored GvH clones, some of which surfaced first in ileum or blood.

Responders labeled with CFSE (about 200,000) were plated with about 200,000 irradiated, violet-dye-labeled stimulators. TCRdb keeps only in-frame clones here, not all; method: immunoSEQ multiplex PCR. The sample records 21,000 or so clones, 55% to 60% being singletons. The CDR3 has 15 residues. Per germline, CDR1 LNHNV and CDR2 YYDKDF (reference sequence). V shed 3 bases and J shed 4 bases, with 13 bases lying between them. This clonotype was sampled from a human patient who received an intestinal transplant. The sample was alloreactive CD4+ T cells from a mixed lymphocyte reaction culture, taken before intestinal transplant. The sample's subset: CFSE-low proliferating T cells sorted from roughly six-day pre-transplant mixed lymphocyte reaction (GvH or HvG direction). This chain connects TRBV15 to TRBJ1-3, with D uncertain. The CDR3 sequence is CATSRGGNSGNTIYF. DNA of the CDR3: TGTGCCACCAGCAGGGGAGGGAACTCAGGAAACACCATATATTTT.